The rows below give T cell receptor beta chains drawn from one sample of a study of shared clonotypes between healthy human individuals. The repertoire was sequenced with immunoSEQ multiplex PCR; TCRdb's copy has only in-frame clones and lacks some. The sample holds some 2,500,000 clones, 85% to 95% seen once. The sample was naive CD4+ T cells from PBMCs. All receptors derive from a man in his late teens or twenties in good health. Some clones in this sample may be carry-over from other donors' samples. Each CDR3 is given with its conserved first and last residue. The D gene is left open where the match is weak. The listing skips clone size in some rows; elsewhere it reads once, few, many or a size class.

>TRBV7-9|TRBJ1-2|once|.
TGTGCCAGCAGCTTAGGGGGGGCTCTCAACTATGGCTACACCTTC
CASSLGGALNYGYTF
>TRBV28|TRBJ2-4|once|.
TGTGCCAGCAGTCCGCGGGGGCTTGTAAACATTCAGTACTTC
CASSPRGLVNIQYF
>TRBV5-1|TRBJ1-1|.|.
TGCGCCAGCAGCTTTTCGACAGGCACAAGTAACACTGAAGCTTTCTTT
CASSFSTGTSNTEAFF
>TRBV28|TRBJ1-5|.|TRBD1
TGTGCCAGCAGTCGGACAGGGATTGCCGATCAGCCCCAGCATTTT
CASSRTGIADQPQHF
>TRBV9|TRBJ1-4|.|.
TGTGCCAGCAGCTCGCAGGACGCGGCAACTAATGAAAAACTGTTTTTT
CASSSQDAATNEKLFF
>TRBV5-1|TRBJ2-5|.|.
TGCGCCAGCAGCTTGGGGTATTTGGCGGGAGAGACCCAGTACTTC
CASSLGYLAGETQYF
>TRBV28|TRBJ1-2|.|TRBD1
TGTGCCAGCAGTTTTGCCCCAGGGGGATGGAGTAACTATGGCTACACCTTC
CASSFAPGGWSNYGYTF
>TRBV14|TRBJ2-3|.|.
TGTGCCAGCAGCCAAGTGGGTTCAGATACGCAGTATTTT
CASSQVGSDTQYF
>TRBV4-1|TRBJ2-1|.|.
TGCGCCAGCAGCCAAGGAAGGTCGAGCGGGTCCTACAATGAGCAGTTCTTC
CASSQGRSSGSYNEQFF
>TRBV18|TRBJ1-5|.|.
TGTGCCAGCTCACCGGGGTACGATCAGCCCCAGCATTTT
CASSPGYDQPQHF
>TRBV7-8|TRBJ1-5|.|TRBD1
TGTGCCAGCAGCTTAGCGCAGGGACAGGGGGGACAGCCCCAGCATTTT
CASSLAQGQGGQPQHF
>TRBV30|TRBJ1-4|.|TRBD1
TGTGCCTGGAGTGTACGAGGGGGCGGGGTTGAAAAACTGTTTTTT
CAWSVRGGGVEKLFF
>TRBV13|TRBJ2-1|.|TRBD2
TGTGCCAGCAGCCCCTGGACTAGCGGGAGGAATGAGCAGTTCTTC
CASSPWTSGRNEQFF
>TRBV18|TRBJ2-3|.|TRBD2
TGTGCCAGCTCACCGGGTATGCTAGCGGGAAGCACAGATACGCAGTATTTT
CASSPGMLAGSTDTQYF
>TRBV25-1|TRBJ1-2|.|.
TGTGCCAGCAGTCAGCAGGAGAACTATGGCTACACCTTC
CASSQQENYGYTF
>TRBV2|TRBJ2-2|.|TRBD2
TGTGCCAGCAGTGGAGGACTAGCGGGCGGGGGGACCGGGGAGCTGTTTTTT
CASSGGLAGGGTGELFF
>TRBV9|TRBJ2-2|.|.
TGTGCCAGCAGCGTTGCGGGACCGAACACCGGGGAGCTGTTTTTT
CASSVAGPNTGELFF
>TRBV6-6|TRBJ2-2|.|.
TGTGCCAGCAGCGACAACACCGGGGAGCTGTTTTTT
CASSDNTGELFF
>TRBV25-1|TRBJ2-5|.|TRBD2
TGTGCCAGCAGTGAATTACTAGCGGGTTTAGACCGAGAGACCCAGTACTTC
CASSELLAGLDRETQYF
>TRBV6-5|TRBJ2-5|.|.
TGTGCCAGCAGTTACTGGGGGGAGCAAGAGACCCAGTACTTC
CASSYWGEQETQYF
>TRBV9|TRBJ1-1|many|.
TGTGCCAGCAGCGTAGCGGGGAACACTGAAGCTTTCTTT
CASSVAGNTEAFF
>TRBV11-3|TRBJ2-1|.|.
TGTGCCAGCAGCCAGGGAGCCACCGTCGGTGAGCAGTTCTTC
CASSQGATVGEQFF
>TRBV5-4|TRBJ1-1|.|.
TGTGCCAGCAGCTTGGCAGGGTTGGGGAACACTGAAGCTTTCTTT
CASSLAGLGNTEAFF
>TRBV5-4|TRBJ1-3|.|TRBD1
TGTGCCAGCAGCTTACCAGGGGACAGCTCTGGAAACACCATATATTTT
CASSLPGDSSGNTIYF
>TRBV9|TRBJ2-1|.|.
TGTGCCAGCAGCGTCTTACAGGGCAATGAGCAGTTCTTC
CASSVLQGNEQFF
>TRBV5-1|TRBJ2-7|.|.
TGCGCCAGCAGCACTGACTTCGACAGGTACGAGCAGTACTTC
CASSTDFDRYEQYF
>TRBV7-2|TRBJ2-1|.|TRBD2
TGTGCCAGCAGCTTAGAAGTGCGGGGGAGCGGGAACAATGAGCAGTTCTTC
CASSLEVRGSGNNEQFF
>TRBV11-3|TRBJ2-2|.|.
TGTGCCAGCAGCTTAGATCTTTTATTTTCCCCAGAATACACCGGGGAGCTGTTTTTT
CASSLDLLFSPEYTGELFF
>TRBV7-9|TRBJ2-2|.|.
TGTGCCAGCAGCCGTGGGACACTCTCCGGCACCGGGGAGCTGTTTTTT
CASSRGTLSGTGELFF
>TRBV28|TRBJ2-3|.|.
TGTGCCAGCAGCTCTACCCCTCTATCAGATACGCAGTATTTT
CASSSTPLSDTQYF
>TRBV9|TRBJ2-5|.|.
TGTGCCAGCAGCCGATACATCCAAGAGACCCAGTACTTC
CASSRYIQETQYF
>TRBV5-1|TRBJ2-2|.|TRBD2
TGCGCCAGCAGCTTGGCCGCGGGAGGCGCTGGGGAGCTGTTTTTT
CASSLAAGGAGELFF
>TRBV4-2|TRBJ2-1|.|.
TGTGCCAGCAGCCAAGATTCACGACTTGGGCAGTTCTTC
CASSQDSRLGQFF
>TRBV10-3|TRBJ1-1|.|.
TGTGCCATCAGTGAGTCGATGGACAGTGAAGCTTTCTTT
CAISESMDSEAFF
>TRBV19|TRBJ1-2|.|.
TGTGCCAGTAGTATCGGCGGGACTGCAGCTAACTATGGCTACACCTTC
CASSIGGTAANYGYTF
>TRBV5-6|TRBJ2-1|.|.
TGTGCCAGCAGCTTGGTTGGGGGGCCCTACAATGAGCAGTTCTTC
CASSLVGGPYNEQFF
>TRBV4-3|TRBJ1-5|.|.
TGCGCCAGCAGCTCGAACTCTAAGGAGCCCCAGCATTTT
CASSSNSKEPQHF
>TRBV7-9|TRBJ2-7|.|TRBD2
TGTGCCAGTACGATAGCGGGAGGGTCCTACGAGCAGTACTTC
CASTIAGGSYEQYF
>TRBV7-9|TRBJ2-7|.|.
TGTGCCAGCAGCTATCATGCCTACGAGCAGTACTTC
CASSYHAYEQYF
>TRBV28|TRBJ1-2|once|TRBD1
TGTGCCAGCAGCATGGGACAGGGCTATGGCTACACCTTC
CASSMGQGYGYTF
>TRBV19|TRBJ2-1|.|TRBD2
TGTGCCAGTAGTAACCTGGGACTAGCGGGGGGGTCCTACAATGAGCAGTTCTTC
CASSNLGLAGGSYNEQFF
>TRBV6-1|TRBJ1-5|.|TRBD1
TGTGCCAGCAGTGACGGCAGGGGGTATAGCAATCAGCCCCAGCATTTT
CASSDGRGYSNQPQHF
>TRBV30|TRBJ2-1|.|.
TGTGGGGCGGGACTTTACAATGAGCAGTTCTTC
CGAGLYNEQFF
>TRBV29-1|TRBJ2-5|once|.
TGCAGCGTTGAAGATCTTGCCGGGGAGACCCAGTACTTC
CSVEDLAGETQYF
>TRBV28|TRBJ2-1|.|TRBD2
TGTGCCAGCAGATCGAGACTAGCGAAGTCCTACAATGAGCAGTTCTTC
CASRSRLAKSYNEQFF
>TRBV6-5|TRBJ1-2|.|.
TGTGCCAGCAGCCGCGGCGACTCCAGGGACTATGGCTACACCTTC
CASSRGDSRDYGYTF